This T cell receptor (beta chain) comes out of a study of blood T cells in healthy people across ages. General study results and limits: Greater diversity and more naive CD4+ cells were seen in long-lived donors than in aged donors.

A note on this clonotype: What it binds is unknown. Sequence at one end of the junction differs from germline and may be a read error.

Per germline, CDR1 MDHEN and CDR2 SYDVKM. This CDR3 contains 15 residues. The use of a sample-barcoded 5' primer and a J-beta primer mix characterized a second PCR of roughly 6 to 12 cycles. All cDNA molecules were each tagged by a template-switch adaptor with 12 random nucleotides. TCRdb re-called the 5' RACE reads with MiXCR, one entry per CDR3 protein. The sample records around 1,500,000 distinct CDR3 sequences, approximately 40% being singletons. Material for sequencing was blood. This chain joins TRBV28 and TRBJ2-7; D uncertain. The receptor was derived from a woman under 30 in good health. The CDR3 nucleotides are TGTGCCAGCAGTGCCCCGGCTGGCGGCTCCGACGAGCAGTACTTC. As protein: CASSAPAGGSDEQYF.